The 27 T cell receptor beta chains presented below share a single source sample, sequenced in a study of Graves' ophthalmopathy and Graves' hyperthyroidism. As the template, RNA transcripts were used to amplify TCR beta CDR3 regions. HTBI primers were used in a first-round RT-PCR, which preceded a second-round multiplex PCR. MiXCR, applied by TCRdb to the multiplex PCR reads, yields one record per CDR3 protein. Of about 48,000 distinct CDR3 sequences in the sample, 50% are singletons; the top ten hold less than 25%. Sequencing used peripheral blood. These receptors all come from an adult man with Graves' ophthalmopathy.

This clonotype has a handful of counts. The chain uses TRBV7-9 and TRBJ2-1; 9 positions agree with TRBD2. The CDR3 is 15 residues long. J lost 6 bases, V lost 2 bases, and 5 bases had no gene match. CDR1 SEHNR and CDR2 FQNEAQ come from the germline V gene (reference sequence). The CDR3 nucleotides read TGTGCCAGCAGCTTAATTAGCGGGAGACGCAATGAGCAGTTCTTC. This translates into CASSLISGRRNEQFF.

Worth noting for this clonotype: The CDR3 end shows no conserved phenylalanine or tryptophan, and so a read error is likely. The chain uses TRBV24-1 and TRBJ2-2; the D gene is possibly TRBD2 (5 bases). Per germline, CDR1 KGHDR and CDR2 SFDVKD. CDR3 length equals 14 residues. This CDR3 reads CATSVLANTGELFY. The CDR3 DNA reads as TGTGCCACCAGTGTTTTAGCGAATACCGGGGAGCTGTTTTAT.

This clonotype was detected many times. In DNA, the CDR3 is TGTGCCAGCAGCTCGATTAACAAGGGGCTTGAAGCTTTCTTT. It yields the protein CASSSINKGLEAFF. The rearrangement links TRBV5-8 to TRBJ1-1, with a weak D call TRBD1 (5 bases). CDR1 is SGHTS, CDR2 YDEGEE, per germline. The CDR3 contains 14 residues. The V end lost 3 bases, the J end lost 7 bases, and 16 bases lay between the germline ends.

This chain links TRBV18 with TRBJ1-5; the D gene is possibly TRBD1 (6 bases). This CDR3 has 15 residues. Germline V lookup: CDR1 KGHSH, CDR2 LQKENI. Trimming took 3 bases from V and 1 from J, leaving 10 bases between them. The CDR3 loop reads CASSPRQESNQPQHF. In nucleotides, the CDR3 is TGTGCCAGCTCACCCAGACAGGAAAGCAATCAGCCCCAGCATTTT.

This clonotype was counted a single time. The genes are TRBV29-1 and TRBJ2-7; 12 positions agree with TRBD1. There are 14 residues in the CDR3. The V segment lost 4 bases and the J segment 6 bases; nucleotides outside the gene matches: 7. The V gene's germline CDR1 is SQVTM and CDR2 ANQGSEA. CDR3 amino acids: CSVGGGQGAREQYF. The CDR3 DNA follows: TGCAGCGTTGGGGGGGGACAGGGGGCCCGCGAGCAGTACTTC.

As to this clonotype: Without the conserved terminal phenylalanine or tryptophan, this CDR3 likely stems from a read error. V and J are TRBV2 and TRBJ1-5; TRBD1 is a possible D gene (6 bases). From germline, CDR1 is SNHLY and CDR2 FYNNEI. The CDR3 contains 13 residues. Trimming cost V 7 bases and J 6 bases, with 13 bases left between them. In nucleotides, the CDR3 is TGTGCCAGCACCCAGGGGCTCGGTCAGCCCCAGCATTCT. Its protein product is CASTQGLGQPQHS.

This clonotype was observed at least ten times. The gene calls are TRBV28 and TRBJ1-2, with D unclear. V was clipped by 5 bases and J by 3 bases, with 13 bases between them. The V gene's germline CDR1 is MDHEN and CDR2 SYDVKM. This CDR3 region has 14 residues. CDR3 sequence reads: CASSRLTRDYGYTF. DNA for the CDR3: TGTGCCAGCAGTAGATTGACACGGGACTATGGCTACACCTTC.

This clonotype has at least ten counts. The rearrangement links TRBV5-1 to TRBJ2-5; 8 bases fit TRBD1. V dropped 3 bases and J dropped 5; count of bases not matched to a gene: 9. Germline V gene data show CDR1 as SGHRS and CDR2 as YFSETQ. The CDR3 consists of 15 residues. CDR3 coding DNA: TGCGCCAGCAGCTCCACCCCCTGGACAGGGGAGACCCAGTACTTC. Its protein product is CASSSTPWTGETQYF.

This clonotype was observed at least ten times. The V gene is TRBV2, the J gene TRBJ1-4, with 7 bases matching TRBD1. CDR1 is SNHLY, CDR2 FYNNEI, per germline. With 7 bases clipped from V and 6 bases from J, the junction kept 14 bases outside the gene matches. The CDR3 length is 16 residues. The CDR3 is CASKPGSRGRYEKLFF. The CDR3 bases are TGTGCCAGCAAACCGGGAAGTAGGGGGCGCTATGAAAAACTGTTTTTT.

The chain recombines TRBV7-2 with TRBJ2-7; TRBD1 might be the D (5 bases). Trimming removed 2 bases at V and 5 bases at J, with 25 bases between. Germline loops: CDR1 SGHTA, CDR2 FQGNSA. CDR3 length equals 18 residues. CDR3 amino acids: CASSLLVSSGANGNEQYF. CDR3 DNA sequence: TGTGCCAGCAGCTTACTAGTGAGCTCTGGGGCCAACGGTAACGAGCAGTACTTC.

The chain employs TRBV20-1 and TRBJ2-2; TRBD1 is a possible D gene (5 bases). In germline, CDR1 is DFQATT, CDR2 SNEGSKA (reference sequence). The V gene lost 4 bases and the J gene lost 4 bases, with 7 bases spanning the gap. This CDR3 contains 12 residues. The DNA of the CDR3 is TGCAGTGCTACGCAGGGCACCGGGGAGCTGTTTTTT. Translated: CSATQGTGELFF.

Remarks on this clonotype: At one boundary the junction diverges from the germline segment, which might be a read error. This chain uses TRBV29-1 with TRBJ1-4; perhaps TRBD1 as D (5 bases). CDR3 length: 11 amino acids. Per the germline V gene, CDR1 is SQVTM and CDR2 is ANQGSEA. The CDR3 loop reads CGVGRNEKLFF. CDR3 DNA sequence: TGCGGCGTGGGGCGGAATGAAAAACTGTTTTTT.

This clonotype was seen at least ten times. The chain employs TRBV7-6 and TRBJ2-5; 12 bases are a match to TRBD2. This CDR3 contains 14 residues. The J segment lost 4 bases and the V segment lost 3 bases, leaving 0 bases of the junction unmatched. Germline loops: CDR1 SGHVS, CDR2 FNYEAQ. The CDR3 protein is CASSLTSGGETQYF. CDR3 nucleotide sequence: TGTGCCAGCAGCTTGACTAGCGGGGGAGAGACCCAGTACTTC.

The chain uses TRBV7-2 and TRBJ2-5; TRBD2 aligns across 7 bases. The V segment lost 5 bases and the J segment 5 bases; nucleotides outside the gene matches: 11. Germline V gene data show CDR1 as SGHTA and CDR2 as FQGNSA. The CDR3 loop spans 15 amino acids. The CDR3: CASSPQAGVRETQYF. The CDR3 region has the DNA TGTGCCAGCAGCCCCCAGGCGGGAGTCCGGGAGACCCAGTACTTC.

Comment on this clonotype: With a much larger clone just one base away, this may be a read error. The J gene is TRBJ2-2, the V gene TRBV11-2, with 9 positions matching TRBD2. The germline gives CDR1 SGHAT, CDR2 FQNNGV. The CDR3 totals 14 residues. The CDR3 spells CASSPRGGLRELVF. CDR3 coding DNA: TGTGCCAGCAGCCCGCGGGGGGGTCTCAGGGAGCTGGTTTTT.

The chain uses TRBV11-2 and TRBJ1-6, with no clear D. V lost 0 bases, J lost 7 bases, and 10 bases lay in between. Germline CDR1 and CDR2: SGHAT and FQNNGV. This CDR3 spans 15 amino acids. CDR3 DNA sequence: TGTGCCAGCAGCTTAGAGGGAGTTCAGAATTCACCCCTCCACTTT. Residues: CASSLEGVQNSPLHF.

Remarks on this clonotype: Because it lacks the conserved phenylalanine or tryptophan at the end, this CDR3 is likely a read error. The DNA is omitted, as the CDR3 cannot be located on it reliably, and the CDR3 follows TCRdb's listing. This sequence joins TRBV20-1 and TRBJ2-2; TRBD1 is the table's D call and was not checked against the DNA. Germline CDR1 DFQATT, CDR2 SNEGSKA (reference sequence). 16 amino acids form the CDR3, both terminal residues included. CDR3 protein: CSARNPTGRNTGELVS.

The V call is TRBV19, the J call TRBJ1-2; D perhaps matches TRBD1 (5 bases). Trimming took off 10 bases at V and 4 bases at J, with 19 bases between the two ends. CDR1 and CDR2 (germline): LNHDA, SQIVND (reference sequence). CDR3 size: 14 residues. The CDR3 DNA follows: TGTGCCACCTCAAGGGGAGGCGCCGGCTATGGCTACACCTTC. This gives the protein CATSRGGAGYGYTF.

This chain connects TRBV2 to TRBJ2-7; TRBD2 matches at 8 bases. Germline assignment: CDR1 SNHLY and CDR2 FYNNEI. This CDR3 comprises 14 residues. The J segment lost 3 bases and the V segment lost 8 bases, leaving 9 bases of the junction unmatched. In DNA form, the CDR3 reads TGTGCCAGCTCGAAGGTTACTAGCGGCTACGAGCAGTACTTC. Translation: CASSKVTSGYEQYF.

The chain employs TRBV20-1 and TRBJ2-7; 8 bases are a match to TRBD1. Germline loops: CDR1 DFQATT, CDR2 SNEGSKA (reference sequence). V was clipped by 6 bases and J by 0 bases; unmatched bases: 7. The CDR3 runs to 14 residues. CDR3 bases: TGCAGTGCACCTGGACAGGGCCGCTCCTACGAGCAGTACTTC. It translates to CSAPGQGRSYEQYF.

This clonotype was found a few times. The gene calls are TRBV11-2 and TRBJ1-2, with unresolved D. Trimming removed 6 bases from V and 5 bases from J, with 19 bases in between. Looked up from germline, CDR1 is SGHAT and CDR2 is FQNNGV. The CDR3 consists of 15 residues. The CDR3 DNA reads TGTGCCAGCAGGGGATTAGGAGGCAGAACTTATGGCTACACCTTC. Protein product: CASRGLGGRTYGYTF.

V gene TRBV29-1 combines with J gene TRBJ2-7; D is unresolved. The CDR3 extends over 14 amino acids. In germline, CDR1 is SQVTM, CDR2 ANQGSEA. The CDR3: CSASPHGSHYEQYF. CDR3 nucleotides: TGCAGTGCTTCCCCCCACGGCAGCCACTACGAGCAGTACTTC.

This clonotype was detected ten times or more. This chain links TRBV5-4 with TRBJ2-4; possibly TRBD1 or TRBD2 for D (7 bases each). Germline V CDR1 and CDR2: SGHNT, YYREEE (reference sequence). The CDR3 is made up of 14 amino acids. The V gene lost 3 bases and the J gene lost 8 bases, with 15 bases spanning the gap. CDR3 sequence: CASSSGGQGDIQYF. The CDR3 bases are TGTGCCAGCAGCTCGGGAGGTCAGGGGGACATTCAGTACTTC.

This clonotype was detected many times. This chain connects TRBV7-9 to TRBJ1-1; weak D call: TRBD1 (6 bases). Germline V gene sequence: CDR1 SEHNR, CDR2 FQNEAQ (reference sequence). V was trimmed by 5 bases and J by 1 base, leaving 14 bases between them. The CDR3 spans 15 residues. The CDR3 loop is CASSLRTAPNTEAFF. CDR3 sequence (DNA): TGTGCCAGCAGCCTCCGGACAGCTCCGAACACTGAAGCTTTCTTT.

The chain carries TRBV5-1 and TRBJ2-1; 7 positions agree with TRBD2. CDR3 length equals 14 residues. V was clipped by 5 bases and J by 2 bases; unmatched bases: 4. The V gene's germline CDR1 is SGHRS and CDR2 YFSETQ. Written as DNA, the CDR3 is TGCGCCAGCAGGCTAGCGGAGCCCTACAATGAGCAGTTCTTC. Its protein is CASRLAEPYNEQFF.

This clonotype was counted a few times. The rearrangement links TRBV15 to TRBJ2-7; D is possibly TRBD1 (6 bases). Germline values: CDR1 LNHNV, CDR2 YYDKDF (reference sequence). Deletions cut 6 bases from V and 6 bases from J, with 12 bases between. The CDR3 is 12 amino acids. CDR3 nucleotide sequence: TGTGCCACCAGTTCCCGCAGGGGCGAGCAGTACTTC. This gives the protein CATSSRRGEQYF.

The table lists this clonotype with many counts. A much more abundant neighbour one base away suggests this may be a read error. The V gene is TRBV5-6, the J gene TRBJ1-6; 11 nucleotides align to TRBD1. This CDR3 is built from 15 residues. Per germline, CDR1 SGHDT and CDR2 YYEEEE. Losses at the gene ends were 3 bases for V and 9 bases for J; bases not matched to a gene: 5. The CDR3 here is CASSSGQGEASPLHF. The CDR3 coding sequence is TGTGCCAGCAGCTCGGGACAGGGGGAAGCTTCACCCCTCCACTTT. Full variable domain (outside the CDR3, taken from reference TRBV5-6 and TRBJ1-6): DAGVTQSPTHLIKTRGQQVTLRCSPKSGHDTVSWYQQALGQGPQFIFQYYEEEERQRGNFPDRFSGHQFPNYSSELNVNALLLGDSALYLCASSSGQGEASPLHFGNGTRLTVT.